This T cell receptor (beta chain) originates from a study of blood T cell repertoires in COVID-19. The CDR3 has 15 amino acids. V was shortened by 9 bases and J by 3 bases, with 19 bases between the two germline ends. The germline gives CDR1 LNHDA, CDR2 SQIVND (reference sequence). In the study's own analysis: Cell counts per sample came from amplifying reference gene primers. Measured with immunoSEQ multiplex PCR; TCRdb has only the in-frame clones, and not every one. The V and J calls and clone size are taken from that table; D and trimming were inferred from the DNA. The sample lists around 58,000 clones; approximately 85% were seen once.

The sequence was obtained from a human donor in a cohort sampled during active COVID-19. The sequencing sample was made of peripheral blood. The V gene is TRBV19, the J gene TRBJ2-3; perhaps TRBD1 as D (5 bases). DNA for the CDR3: TGTGCCAGCCAAGACAGCCCCTTTGGGACAGATACGCAGTATTTT. It codes for CASQDSPFGTDTQYF.